Listed below are T cell receptor beta chains from one sample, sequenced in a study of early T cells in non-severe SARS-CoV-2 infection. TCRdb passed the 5' RACE reads through MiXCR, listing each CDR3 protein once. The table records over 60,000 distinct CDR3 sequences, roughly 9.4% of them present only once. Material: whole blood. These receptors all come from an adult who was a healthcare worker with PCR-confirmed SARS-CoV-2 infection or an uninfected control (not recorded which). Each CDR3 is given with its conserved first and last residue. Each record gives: clone size, D gene, J gene, V gene, CDR3 DNA, CDR3 protein. A D gene is named only where the DNA matches it firmly. Clone size is shown for a subset of rows, as once, few, many or a class of expanded clone.

clone_size: many
d_call: NA
j_call: TRBJ2-7
v_call: TRBV7-2
cdr3_nt: TGTGCCAGCAGCCCCGGGACTTACGTCTCCTACGAGCAGTACTTC
cdr3_aa: CASSPGTYVSYEQYF

clone_size: many
d_call: TRBD2
j_call: TRBJ2-3
v_call: TRBV5-5
cdr3_nt: TGTGCCAGCAGCAAGGGACTAGCGAGAAGCAGCACAGATACGCAGTATTTT
cdr3_aa: CASSKGLARSSTDTQYF

clone_size: many
d_call: NA
j_call: TRBJ2-1
v_call: TRBV10-2
cdr3_nt: TGCGCCAGCAGTGACAGGGTCAATGAGCAGTTCTTC
cdr3_aa: CASSDRVNEQFF

clone_size: many
d_call: NA
j_call: TRBJ2-1
v_call: TRBV7-3
cdr3_nt: TGTGCCAGCAGTCCGCGCCCTTCGGACAATGAGCAGTTCTTC
cdr3_aa: CASSPRPSDNEQFF

clone_size: NA
d_call: TRBD2
j_call: TRBJ2-3
v_call: TRBV4-3
cdr3_nt: TGCGCCAGCAGCCTAGAGACTAGCGGGAGACCAGATACGCAGTATTTT
cdr3_aa: CASSLETSGRPDTQYF

clone_size: many
d_call: NA
j_call: TRBJ2-2
v_call: TRBV7-9
cdr3_nt: TGTGCCAGCAGCCCTTGGGGGGATTCGAACACCGGGGAGCTGTTTTTT
cdr3_aa: CASSPWGDSNTGELFF

clone_size: many
d_call: NA
j_call: TRBJ2-7
v_call: TRBV7-9
cdr3_nt: TGTGCCAGCGGGCTACGCTACGAGCAGTACTTC
cdr3_aa: CASGLRYEQYF

clone_size: few
d_call: NA
j_call: TRBJ2-1
v_call: TRBV7-3
cdr3_nt: TGTGCCAGCAGCCAGAACTGGCAGTCCTACAATGAGCAGTTCTTC
cdr3_aa: CASSQNWQSYNEQFF

clone_size: few
d_call: TRBD1
j_call: TRBJ2-7
v_call: TRBV7-2
cdr3_nt: TGTGCCAGCAGCTTTGGGACAGGATCCCACTACGAGCAGTACTTC
cdr3_aa: CASSFGTGSHYEQYF

clone_size: many
d_call: NA
j_call: TRBJ1-3
v_call: TRBV29-1
cdr3_nt: TGCAGCGTTGAGGCATCTGGAAACACCATATATTTT
cdr3_aa: CSVEASGNTIYF

clone_size: many
d_call: TRBD1
j_call: TRBJ1-5
v_call: TRBV5-8
cdr3_nt: TGTGCCAGCAGGCCGACGGGACAGGGTTATCAGCCCCAGCATTTT
cdr3_aa: CASRPTGQGYQPQHF

clone_size: NA
d_call: TRBD1
j_call: TRBJ1-5
v_call: TRBV4-2
cdr3_nt: TGTGCCAGCAGCACCCGGACAGGGGCCAATCAGCCCCAGCATTTT
cdr3_aa: CASSTRTGANQPQHF

clone_size: many
d_call: NA
j_call: TRBJ2-1
v_call: TRBV12-3/TRBV12-4
cdr3_nt: TGTGCCAGCAGTTTAGCCCCAGGGGAGGGCCTCAATGAGCAGTTCTTC
cdr3_aa: CASSLAPGEGLNEQFF

clone_size: many
d_call: NA
j_call: TRBJ1-5
v_call: TRBV2
cdr3_nt: TGTGCCAGCCGCGGAACACGGAATCAGCCCCAGCATTTT
cdr3_aa: CASRGTRNQPQHF

clone_size: few
d_call: NA
j_call: TRBJ2-7
v_call: TRBV27
cdr3_nt: TGTGCCAGCAGTTTACGAGTAGCCGGGTACGAGCAGTACTTC
cdr3_aa: CASSLRVAGYEQYF

clone_size: NA
d_call: TRBD2
j_call: TRBJ2-7
v_call: TRBV29-1
cdr3_nt: TGCAGCGCCGGGGGGGACTACGAGCAGTACTTC
cdr3_aa: CSAGGDYEQYF

clone_size: many
d_call: TRBD1
j_call: TRBJ2-5
v_call: TRBV5-1
cdr3_nt: TGCGCCAGCAGCTGGGACAGGGTGGGACAAGAGACCCAGTACTTC
cdr3_aa: CASSWDRVGQETQYF

clone_size: many
d_call: NA
j_call: TRBJ1-2
v_call: TRBV6-2/TRBV6-3
cdr3_nt: TGTGCCAGCAGTCTTGGGTCGGCCTATGGCTACACCTTC
cdr3_aa: CASSLGSAYGYTF

clone_size: many
d_call: NA
j_call: TRBJ2-7
v_call: TRBV6-1
cdr3_nt: TGTGCCAGCATTGATGGACTGAAAACCTACGAGCAGTACTTC
cdr3_aa: CASIDGLKTYEQYF

clone_size: many
d_call: TRBD1
j_call: TRBJ2-4
v_call: TRBV2
cdr3_nt: TGTGCCAGCGGATGGGACAGCCAAACCCATAGGAACTTC
cdr3_aa: CASGWDSQTHRNF

clone_size: few
d_call: TRBD2
j_call: TRBJ2-3
v_call: TRBV10-1
cdr3_nt: TGCGCCAGCAGTCGCGGGGGGCCCCAAGATACGCAGTATTTT
cdr3_aa: CASSRGGPQDTQYF

clone_size: few
d_call: TRBD2
j_call: TRBJ2-5
v_call: TRBV7-9
cdr3_nt: TGTGCCAGCAGGGCGGGAGGAGTCGAGACCCAGTACTTC
cdr3_aa: CASRAGGVETQYF

clone_size: NA
d_call: NA
j_call: TRBJ2-3
v_call: TRBV5-1
cdr3_nt: TGCGCCAGCAGCCCGGCCGGGACAACAACCTCAGATACGCAGTATTTT
cdr3_aa: CASSPAGTTTSDTQYF

clone_size: many
d_call: TRBD2
j_call: TRBJ2-1
v_call: TRBV5-6
cdr3_nt: TGTGCCAGCAGCCTGCTCGGGGCTAGCGGTGATGAGCAGTTCTTC
cdr3_aa: CASSLLGASGDEQFF

clone_size: few
d_call: TRBD1
j_call: TRBJ1-2
v_call: TRBV27
cdr3_nt: TGTGCCAGCAGTTTGCAATCTCCGGGACAGGGATATGGCTACACCTTC
cdr3_aa: CASSLQSPGQGYGYTF

clone_size: many
d_call: TRBD1
j_call: TRBJ1-4
v_call: TRBV12-3/TRBV12-4
cdr3_nt: TGTGCCAGCAGTGTGCAGGGGGGGCTTAATGAAAAACTGTTTTTT
cdr3_aa: CASSVQGGLNEKLFF

clone_size: many
d_call: NA
j_call: TRBJ2-1
v_call: TRBV28
cdr3_nt: TGTGCCAGCAGCCCAATCCCGAGGGGGTTGGATGAGCAGTTCTTC
cdr3_aa: CASSPIPRGLDEQFF

clone_size: few
d_call: NA
j_call: TRBJ1-6
v_call: TRBV4-2
cdr3_nt: TGTGCCAGTTCGACAGAGGATAATTCACCCCTCCACTTT
cdr3_aa: CASSTEDNSPLHF

clone_size: many
d_call: NA
j_call: TRBJ2-5
v_call: TRBV12-3/TRBV12-4
cdr3_nt: TGTGCCAGCAGTTGGGCGTCACAGACCCAGTACTTC
cdr3_aa: CASSWASQTQYF

clone_size: many
d_call: NA
j_call: TRBJ2-3
v_call: TRBV5-4
cdr3_nt: TGTGCCAGCAGAGCTCAGGGAAGCACAGATACGCAGTATTTT
cdr3_aa: CASRAQGSTDTQYF

clone_size: many
d_call: NA
j_call: TRBJ1-1
v_call: TRBV2
cdr3_nt: TGTGCCAGCGAAGCGACAGTTAACACTGAAGCTTTCTTT
cdr3_aa: CASEATVNTEAFF

clone_size: NA
d_call: NA
j_call: TRBJ2-7
v_call: TRBV19
cdr3_nt: TGTGCCAGCTCCCCAAGCTCCAACTACGAGCAGTACTTC
cdr3_aa: CASSPSSNYEQYF

clone_size: many
d_call: TRBD2
j_call: TRBJ2-3
v_call: TRBV7-2
cdr3_nt: TGTGCCAGCAGCTTGGCAAGCGGGGGCACAGATACGCAGTATTTT
cdr3_aa: CASSLASGGTDTQYF

clone_size: NA
d_call: NA
j_call: TRBJ2-1
v_call: TRBV3-1
cdr3_nt: TGTGCCAGCAGCCGGACGGACCCCAATGAGCAGTTCTTC
cdr3_aa: CASSRTDPNEQFF

clone_size: NA
d_call: NA
j_call: TRBJ2-3
v_call: TRBV7-8
cdr3_nt: TGTGCCAGCAGCTTAGCGTTCGCAGATACGCAGTATTTT
cdr3_aa: CASSLAFADTQYF

clone_size: many
d_call: TRBD1
j_call: TRBJ2-1
v_call: TRBV6-5
cdr3_nt: TGTGCCAGCAGTTACGGCAGGACAGGGTGGTTCTTC
cdr3_aa: CASSYGRTGWFF

clone_size: many
d_call: NA
j_call: TRBJ2-1
v_call: TRBV12-3/TRBV12-4
cdr3_nt: TGTGCCAGCACTCAGGGTACAAATGAGCAGTTCTTC
cdr3_aa: CASTQGTNEQFF

clone_size: NA
d_call: TRBD2
j_call: TRBJ2-1
v_call: TRBV20-1
cdr3_nt: TGCAGTGCTAGTCTCGCTAGCGGGGGAAGAAATGAGCAGTTCTTC
cdr3_aa: CSASLASGGRNEQFF

clone_size: many
d_call: NA
j_call: TRBJ2-1
v_call: TRBV4-2
cdr3_nt: TGTGCCAGCAGCCAAGAGTACGGATGGAACTACAATGAGCAGTTCTTC
cdr3_aa: CASSQEYGWNYNEQFF

clone_size: many
d_call: TRBD2
j_call: TRBJ2-1
v_call: TRBV29-1
cdr3_nt: TGCAGCGTCGCGACTAGCGGCCACAATGAGCAGTTCTTC
cdr3_aa: CSVATSGHNEQFF

clone_size: few
d_call: NA
j_call: TRBJ1-1
v_call: TRBV29-1
cdr3_nt: TGCAGCGTTGAAGATTCCCCGGACGCCGGCTTTGCTTTCTTT
cdr3_aa: CSVEDSPDAGFAFF

clone_size: few
d_call: NA
j_call: TRBJ1-2
v_call: TRBV11-2
cdr3_nt: TGTGCCAGCAGGGCCCTCGTTGGGGGCAGGGCTAACTATGGCTACACCTTC
cdr3_aa: CASRALVGGRANYGYTF

clone_size: NA
d_call: TRBD2
j_call: TRBJ2-7
v_call: TRBV29-1
cdr3_nt: TGCAGCGTGCGGACTAGCGGGCGAACTACGATGGAGCAGTACTTC
cdr3_aa: CSVRTSGRTTMEQYF

clone_size: NA
d_call: NA
j_call: TRBJ2-7
v_call: TRBV7-2
cdr3_nt: TGTGCCAGCAGCCGGGGCGCCGAGGGCTCGGATGAGCAGTACTTC
cdr3_aa: CASSRGAEGSDEQYF

clone_size: few
d_call: TRBD2
j_call: TRBJ2-1
v_call: TRBV4-3
cdr3_nt: TGCGCCAGCAGCCAATTAGCTAGCGGGAGGACTGAGCAGTTCTTC
cdr3_aa: CASSQLASGRTEQFF

clone_size: NA
d_call: NA
j_call: TRBJ2-7
v_call: TRBV6-1
cdr3_nt: TGTGCCAGCAGTCTCCGCGGGGTCGGTTCCTACGAGCAGTACTTC
cdr3_aa: CASSLRGVGSYEQYF

clone_size: few
d_call: TRBD2
j_call: TRBJ2-3
v_call: TRBV6-1
cdr3_nt: TGTGCCAGCAGTGAAAGGGGGACTAGCGGAAATACGCAGTATTTT
cdr3_aa: CASSERGTSGNTQYF

clone_size: many
d_call: NA
j_call: TRBJ2-2
v_call: TRBV5-1
cdr3_nt: TGCGCCAGCAGCCCGGACGGTGACACCGGGGAGCTGTTTTTT
cdr3_aa: CASSPDGDTGELFF

clone_size: NA
d_call: NA
j_call: TRBJ1-3
v_call: TRBV9
cdr3_nt: TGTGCCAGCAGCGGATTTGGAAACACCATATATTTT
cdr3_aa: CASSGFGNTIYF

clone_size: few
d_call: TRBD2
j_call: TRBJ2-1
v_call: TRBV19
cdr3_nt: TGTGCCAGTAGTCAGGGCCCTAGCGGGGAGCAGTTCTTC
cdr3_aa: CASSQGPSGEQFF

clone_size: few
d_call: TRBD2
j_call: TRBJ2-3
v_call: TRBV15
cdr3_nt: TGTGCCACCCGGACTAGCGGGGCGTATACGCAGTATTTT
cdr3_aa: CATRTSGAYTQYF

clone_size: many
d_call: NA
j_call: TRBJ2-2
v_call: TRBV7-2
cdr3_nt: TGTGCCAGCAGCTTAACCGCTGCCCGGCCCCTTTTT
cdr3_aa: CASSLTAARPLF

clone_size: NA
d_call: TRBD2
j_call: TRBJ2-4
v_call: TRBV25-1
cdr3_nt: TGTGCCAGCAGTGAGTATGATAGCGGGAGGAGAGGAAACATTCAGTACTTC
cdr3_aa: CASSEYDSGRRGNIQYF

clone_size: many
d_call: NA
j_call: TRBJ1-1
v_call: TRBV30
cdr3_nt: TGTGCCTGGGGGGTCGAGGGCTACACTGAAGCTTTCTTT
cdr3_aa: CAWGVEGYTEAFF